The entry below gives a single T cell receptor (beta chain) sequence along with its context. Sequenced by immunoSEQ multiplex PCR; TCRdb stores in-frame clones only, minus some. The table records around 400,000 clones, more than 75% of them present only once. This entry comes from a study of blood T cell repertoires in COVID-19. V was cut by 1 base and J by 5 bases, with 12 bases left in between. The germline gives CDR1 SGHNT, CDR2 YYREEE (reference sequence). The CDR3 is made up of 14 amino acids. The chain combines TRBV5-4 with TRBJ2-5, with D possibly TRBD2 on 5 matching bases. Sequencing used peripheral blood. This clonotype originated in a woman aged 55-69 years with COVID-19, enrolled during active disease. CDR3 sequence reads: CASSLPLVPETQYF. The DNA for the CDR3 is TGTGCCAGCAGCTTGCCACTAGTACCTGAGACCCAGTACTTC.